A single sample is the source of the 8 T cell receptor beta chains below, sequenced in a study of blood T cell repertoires in COVID-19. Sequencing used immunoSEQ multiplex PCR; TCRdb keeps in-frame clones, though not all of them. Of roughly 500,000 clones listed, around nine tenths were seen once; the top ten hold roughly 8.5%. Sample: PBMCs or T cells enriched from blood (not recorded which). These TCRs come from a woman aged 60-75 years who had recovered from COVID-19.

The chain carries TRBV5-8 and TRBJ1-2; D possibly corresponds to TRBD1 (5 bases). The V end was cut by 4 bases, the J end by 0 bases, with 10 bases between. The CDR3 runs to 14 residues. CDR1 SGHTS and CDR2 YDEGEE come from the germline V gene. The CDR3 region has the DNA TGTGCCAGCAGCCCCGGGGGGACTAACTATGGCTACACCTTC. Its translation: CASSPGGTNYGYTF.

J is TRBJ2-2 and V is TRBV24-1, with 7 bases lining up with TRBD2. V lost 9 bases and J lost 2; bases outside the gene matches: 8. The CDR3 totals 15 residues. Germline CDR1 reads KGHDR; CDR2 reads SFDVKD. CDR3 sequence: CATSEGGINTGELFF. The CDR3 DNA reads as TGTGCCACCTCCGAGGGAGGGATTAACACCGGGGAGCTGTTTTTT.

The chain carries TRBV6-2 or TRBV6-3 and TRBJ2-3; 11 nucleotides agree with TRBD2. Trimming took 6 bases from V and 3 from J; bases not matched to a gene: 2. Germline lookup yields CDR1 MNHEY and CDR2 SVGEGT. There are 14 residues in the CDR3. CDR3 sequence: CASRPSGGTDTQYF. The CDR3 nucleotides are TGTGCCAGCAGACCTAGCGGGGGGACAGATACGCAGTATTTT.

The chain has TRBV18 and TRBJ1-4; no clear D. Trimming pared 0 bases from V and 8 bases from J, leaving 13 bases between. Germline V CDR1 and CDR2: KGHSH, LQKENI. The CDR3 has 15 residues. The CDR3 DNA sequence: TGTGCCAGCTCACCACCGGCTCCCTTGAGGGAAAAACTGTTTTTT. Translating gives CASSPPAPLREKLFF.

V usage is TRBV19 and J usage is TRBJ2-2; 7 bases match TRBD1. The CDR3 extends over 14 amino acids. After removal of 6 bases from V and 4 bases from J, the junction contained 5 bases not matched to a gene. Germline V gene sequence: CDR1 LNHDA, CDR2 SQIVND (reference sequence). The CDR3, as DNA: TGTGCCAGTAGCAAGACAGGGTCCACCGGGGAGCTGTTTTTT. Translating gives CASSKTGSTGELFF.

A few counts support this clone. This chain joins TRBV9 and TRBJ1-6; TRBD1 might be the D (5 bases). The CDR3 contains 17 residues. Trimming removed 1 base at V and 6 bases at J, with 17 bases between. Germline V gene data show CDR1 as SGDLS and CDR2 as YYNGEE. In nucleotides, the CDR3 is TGTGCCAGCAGCGTATCGTGGGAACAGGCTAGTAATTCACCCCTCCACTTT. It encodes CASSVSWEQASNSPLHF.

This clone was seen just once. This chain joins TRBV15 and TRBJ2-7; 9 nucleotides align to TRBD1. Germline V lookup: CDR1 LNHNV, CDR2 YYDKDF (reference sequence). CDR3 length: 14 residues. The J segment lost 3 bases and the V segment lost 3 bases, leaving 3 bases of the junction unmatched. CDR3 bases: TGTGCCACCAGCAGGAAGGGACAGGGCTACGAGCAGTACTTC. It is translated as CATSRKGQGYEQYF. The whole variable domain, filled in from reference TRBV15 and TRBJ2-7, reads DAMVIQNPRYQVTQFGKPVTLSCSQTLNHNVMYWYQQKSSQAPKLLFHYYDKDFNNEADTPDNFQSRRPNTSFCFLDIRSPGLGDTAMYLCATSRKGQGYEQYFGPGTRLTVT.

The chain recombines TRBV24-1 with TRBJ2-3, with 14 nucleotides matching TRBD2. This CDR3 contains 18 residues. Germline V gene lookup returns CDR1 KGHDR and CDR2 SFDVKD. V was pared by 2 bases and J by 4 bases, with 7 bases of the junction left unmatched. The CDR3 DNA reads as TGTGCCACCAGTGATTCGAGCTGGACTAGCGGGGGGCCAGATACGCAGTATTTT. Translating it yields CATSDSSWTSGGPDTQYF.